What follows are 15 T cell receptor beta chains derived from one specimen sequenced in a study of T cell responses to AZD1222 COVID-19 vaccine. The assay was immunoSEQ multiplex PCR, and TCRdb's table has in-frame clones only and misses some. The sample yields around 180,000 clones, more than 70% seen once. Sample: peripheral blood, taken 28 days after the second AZD1222 dose. The receptor source for this set is an adult who received the AZD1222 COVID-19 vaccine.

Comment on this clone: The same CDR3 also results from other DNA sequences found in this sample. The V and J genes are TRBV9 and TRBJ2-7; 7 bases match TRBD1. CDR1 is SGDLS, CDR2 YYNGEE, per germline. CDR3 size: 14 residues. Unmatched junction bases numbered 2, after V lost 0 bases and J lost 2 bases. The CDR3 DNA reads as TGTGCCAGCAGCGTAGGGCAGGGGGCCTACGAGCAGTACTTC. Residues: CASSVGQGAYEQYF.

The rearrangement links TRBV7-2 to TRBJ2-7; TRBD2 is a possible D gene (5 bases). This CDR3 region has 14 residues. V gave up 1 base and J gave up 4 bases, with 11 bases separating them. The germline CDR1 and CDR2 sequences are SGHTA and FQGNSA. CDR3 nucleotides: TGTGCCAGCAGCTTAGACGTTAGCGCGTACGAGCAGTACTTC. This translates into CASSLDVSAYEQYF.

The CDR3 nucleotides read TGTGCCAGCAGTTTATCCCCCCAGACTAGCGGTGCGGGCAATGAGCAGTTCTTC. It translates to CASSLSPQTSGAGNEQFF. This chain uses TRBV27 with TRBJ2-1, with TRBD2 matching over 9 bases. The CDR3 is made up of 18 amino acids. Germline V lookup: CDR1 MNHEY, CDR2 SMNVEV (reference sequence). V lost 0 bases to trimming and J lost 6 bases; unmatched junction nucleotides: 12.

The chain links TRBV27 to TRBJ2-7; 7 positions agree with TRBD1. Germline CDR1 MNHEY, CDR2 SMNVEV (reference sequence). The CDR3 has 19 residues. V dropped 5 bases and J dropped 0; count of bases not matched to a gene: 19. The CDR3 spells CASSLPITHGTADSYEQYF. The CDR3 nucleotides read TGTGCCAGCAGTCTACCCATAACTCACGGGACAGCCGACTCCTACGAGCAGTACTTC.

This clone has only one observation. Here the CDR3 reads CASSSNGLGFYNEQFF. CDR3 nucleotides: TGTGCCAGCAGCTCTAATGGGCTAGGGTTTTACAATGAGCAGTTCTTC. This sequence joins TRBV7-3 and TRBJ2-1; D gene ambiguous. V lost 4 bases and J lost 4, with 17 bases in between. Germline values: CDR1 SGHTA, CDR2 FQGTGA. This CDR3 has 16 residues.

The chain has TRBV5-8 and TRBJ1-3, with D tentatively TRBD1 (5 bases). Germline CDR1 is SGHTS and CDR2 is YDEGEE. The CDR3 loop spans 15 amino acids. V lost 0 bases to trimming and J lost 2 bases, with 9 bases between them. CDR3 sequence (DNA): TGTGCCAGCAGCTTGGAACGGGGACCTGGAAACACCATATATTTT. Its protein product is CASSLERGPGNTIYF.

This clone was counted between two and nine times. The chain has TRBV30 and TRBJ2-3, with no clear D. V was clipped by 4 bases and J by 3 bases, with 20 bases between them. This CDR3 comprises 16 residues. Germline V lookup: CDR1 GTSNPN, CDR2 SVGIG (reference sequence). This CDR3 reads CAWKTLRGRWTDTQYF. Here the CDR3 DNA reads TGTGCCTGGAAAACCCTCCGTGGACGGTGGACAGATACGCAGTATTTT.

CDR3 loop: CASSLAFSGTTDTQYF. The CDR3 coding sequence is TGCGCCAGCAGCTTGGCTTTCAGCGGGACCACAGATACGCAGTATTTT. The chain combines TRBV5-1 with TRBJ2-3; TRBD2 agrees at 7 bases. The germline V gene encodes CDR1 SGHRS and CDR2 YFSETQ. The CDR3 is made up of 16 amino acids. The junction had 6 bases not matched to a gene; V was cut back by 0 bases and J by 2 bases.

This clone was counted between two and nine times. V gene TRBV5-1 combines with J gene TRBJ1-2; possible D gene TRBD1, 6 bases. The CDR3 has 17 residues. Germline V gene lookup returns CDR1 SGHRS and CDR2 YFSETQ. The V gene lost 0 bases and the J gene lost 4 bases, with 19 bases spanning the gap. The DNA for the CDR3 is TGCGCCAGCAGCTTGGTGGTACAGGGCCAGGGTGGCTATGGCTACACCTTC. It codes for CASSLVVQGQGGYGYTF.

The gene calls are TRBV19 and TRBJ2-2; 13 bases are a match to TRBD2. CDR1 and CDR2 from the germline V gene are LNHDA and SQIVND (reference sequence). The CDR3 loop spans 18 amino acids. The V segment lost 3 bases and the J segment 4 bases; nucleotides outside the gene matches: 8. CDR3 residues: CASSIPGLAGASTGELFF. The CDR3 coding sequence is TGTGCCAGTAGTATCCCTGGACTAGCGGGAGCCAGCACCGGGGAGCTGTTTTTT. The complete variable domain, with remaining parts taken from reference TRBV19 and TRBJ2-2, reads DGGITQSPKYLFRKEGQNVTLSCEQNLNHDAMYWYRQDPGQGLRLIYYSQIVNDFQKGDIAEGYSVSREKKESFPLTVTSAQKNPTAFYLCASSIPGLAGASTGELFFGEGSRLTVL.

The table lists this clone with a few counts. This sequence joins TRBV7-9 and TRBJ2-7; no firm D call. Germline CDR1 SEHNR, CDR2 FQNEAQ (reference sequence). The CDR3 runs 13 residues. The ends were cut back, 2 bases at V and 7 bases at J, with 12 bases in the middle. CDR3 region: CASSLIGGWEQYF. Here the CDR3 DNA reads TGTGCCAGCAGCTTAATAGGCGGTTGGGAGCAGTACTTC.

The CDR3 coding sequence is TGTGCCTGGAGTGATGGACGGAACTATGGCTACACCTTC. Its translation is CAWSDGRNYGYTF. This chain links TRBV30 with TRBJ1-2; no reliable D call. The CDR3 runs to 13 residues. Trimming took off 1 base at V and 2 bases at J, with 8 bases between the two ends. Germline V gene lookup returns CDR1 GTSNPN and CDR2 SVGIG (reference sequence). Together with reference TRBV30 and TRBJ1-2, the CDR3 gives the full variable domain: SQTIHQWPATLVQPVGSPLSLECTVEGTSNPNLYWYRQAAGRGLQLLFYSVGIGQISSEVPQNLSASRPQDRQFILSSKKLLLSDSGFYLCAWSDGRNYGYTFGSGTRLTVV.

This clone was counted a single time. This chain connects TRBV21-1 to TRBJ2-3; TRBD2 was called by the table and not checked on the DNA. TRBV21-1 is deemed a pseudogene. CDR3 size: 13 residues. The DNA for the CDR3 is TGTGCCAGCAGATCTACTAGCACAGATACGCAGTATTTT. It translates to CASRSTSTDTQYF.

The CDR3 loop is CASSLWASYEQYF. CDR3 coding DNA: TGTGCCAGCAGTTTATGGGCCAGCTACGAGCAGTACTTC. The chain recombines TRBV28 with TRBJ2-7; no definite D call. V gave up 0 bases and J gave up 3 bases, with 6 bases separating them. CDR3 size: 13 residues. Per germline, CDR1 MDHEN and CDR2 SYDVKM.

This chain links TRBV6-6 with TRBJ2-7; a weak D match, TRBD1 (6 bases). Trimming left V 5 bases short and J 3 bases short, with 11 bases between. Looked up from germline, CDR1 is MNHNY and CDR2 is SVGAGI (reference sequence). The CDR3 is 13 residues long. The chain's CDR3 is CASSNGTLYEQYF. CDR3 nucleotides: TGTGCCAGCAGTAATGGGACACTCTACGAGCAGTACTTC.